The clone carrying this TCR beta chain was counted a few times. Germline CDR1 reads SGHTA; CDR2 reads FQGNSA. Trimming left V 1 base short and J 0 bases short, with 10 bases between. The CDR3 is made up of 15 amino acids. This sample was taken from a study of blood T cells in healthy people across ages. Primed by a sample-barcoded 5' primer and a J-beta primer mix, a second PCR proceeded for 7 to 11 cycles. TCRdb recomputed calls from the 5' RACE reads with MiXCR, one row per CDR3 protein. The data show some 760,000 distinct CDR3 sequences, 20% to 30% seen once. These data were also filed under a second study, of T cells of mothers and their children. That source notes: Using the M1S primer, the second PCR added sample barcodes along with 2-4 random nucleotides. For each mother, over 9.5 million TCR beta CDR3 reads were obtained, and for each child, approximately 3 million. The search for persistent microchimeric T cell clones detected none.

The sequence was obtained from a boy younger than 18 in good health. Sequencing was carried out using blood. The V gene is TRBV7-2, the J gene TRBJ2-7; D unclear. CDR3 DNA sequence: TGTGCCAGCAGCTTAGAGTATGGCGGCTCCTACGAGCAGTACTTC. Encoded protein: CASSLEYGGSYEQYF.